This T cell receptor (beta chain) is from a study of blood T cell repertoires in COVID-19. Sequenced by immunoSEQ multiplex PCR; TCRdb stores in-frame clones only, minus some. Of around 50,000 clones in the sample, around nine tenths were seen once. After removal of 3 bases from V and 3 bases from J, the junction contained 2 bases not matched to a gene. The CDR3 runs to 13 residues. The V gene's germline CDR1 is KGHSH and CDR2 LQKENI. This TCR derives from a man between 70 and 80 years old with active COVID-19. The genes are TRBV18 and TRBJ2-7, with 7 bases fitting TRBD1. Source material: peripheral blood. CDR3 sequence reads: CASSPGTDYEQYF. The CDR3 bases are TGTGCCAGCTCACCCGGGACAGACTACGAGCAGTACTTC. The entire variable domain, with the rest obtained from reference TRBV18 and TRBJ2-7, is as follows: NAGVMQNPRHLVRRRGQEARLRCSPMKGHSHVYWYRQLPEEGLKFMVYLQKENIIDESGMPKERFSAEFPKEGPSILRIQQVVRGDSAAYFCASSPGTDYEQYFGPGTRLTVT.